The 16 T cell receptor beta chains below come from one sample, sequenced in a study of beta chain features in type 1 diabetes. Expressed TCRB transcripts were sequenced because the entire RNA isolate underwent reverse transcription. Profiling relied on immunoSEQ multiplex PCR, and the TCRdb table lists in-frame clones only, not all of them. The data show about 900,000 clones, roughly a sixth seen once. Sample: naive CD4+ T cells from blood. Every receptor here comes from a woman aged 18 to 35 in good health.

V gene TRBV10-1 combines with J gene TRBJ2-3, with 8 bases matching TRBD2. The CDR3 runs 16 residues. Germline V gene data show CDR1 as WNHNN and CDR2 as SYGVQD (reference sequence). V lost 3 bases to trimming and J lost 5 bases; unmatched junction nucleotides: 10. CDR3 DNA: TGCGCCAGCAGTGACACTAGCGGTATCTCGGGAGATACGCAGTATTTT. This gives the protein CASSDTSGISGDTQYF.

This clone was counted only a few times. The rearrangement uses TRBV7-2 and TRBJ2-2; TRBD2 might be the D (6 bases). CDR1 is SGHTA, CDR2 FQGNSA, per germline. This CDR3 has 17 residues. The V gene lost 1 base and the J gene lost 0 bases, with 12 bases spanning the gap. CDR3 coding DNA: TGTGCCAGCAGCTTAGTTGTTAGCGGAACGAACACCGGGGAGCTGTTTTTT. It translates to CASSLVVSGTNTGELFF.

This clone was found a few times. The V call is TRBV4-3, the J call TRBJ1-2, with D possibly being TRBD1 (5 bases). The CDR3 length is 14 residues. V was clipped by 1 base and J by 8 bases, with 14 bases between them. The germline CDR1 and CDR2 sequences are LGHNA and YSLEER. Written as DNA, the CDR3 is TGCGCCAGCAGCCAAGCCGGGACGTCGAAAGGCTACACCTTC. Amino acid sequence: CASSQAGTSKGYTF.

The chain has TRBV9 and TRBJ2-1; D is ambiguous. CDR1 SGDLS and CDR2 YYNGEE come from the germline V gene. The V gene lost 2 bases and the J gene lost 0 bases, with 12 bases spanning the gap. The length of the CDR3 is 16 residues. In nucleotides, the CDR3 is TGTGCCAGCAGCGTGCTGGGCCCCAGCTCCTACAATGAGCAGTTCTTC. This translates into CASSVLGPSSYNEQFF.

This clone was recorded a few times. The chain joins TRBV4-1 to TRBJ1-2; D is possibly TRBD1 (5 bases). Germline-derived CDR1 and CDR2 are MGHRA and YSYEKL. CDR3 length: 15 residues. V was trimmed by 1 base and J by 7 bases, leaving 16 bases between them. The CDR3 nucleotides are TGCGCCAGCAGCCAAGTCCCAGGGATTTGGGCTGGCTACACCTTC. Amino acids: CASSQVPGIWAGYTF.

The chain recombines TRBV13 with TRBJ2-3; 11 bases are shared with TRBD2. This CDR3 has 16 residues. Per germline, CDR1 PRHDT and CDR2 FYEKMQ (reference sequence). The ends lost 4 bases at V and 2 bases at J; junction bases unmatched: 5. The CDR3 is CASSSLAGEPTDTQYF. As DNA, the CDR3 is TGTGCCAGCAGCTCACTAGCGGGAGAGCCCACAGATACGCAGTATTTT.

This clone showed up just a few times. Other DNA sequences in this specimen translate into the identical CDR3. This chain's CDR3 is CASSGTSNTEAFF. In nucleotides, the CDR3 is TGTGCCAGCAGTGGGACCTCGAACACTGAAGCTTTCTTT. The chain combines TRBV25-1 with TRBJ1-1; no definite D call. From germline, CDR1 is MGHDK and CDR2 SYGVNS. The CDR3 totals 13 residues. Deletions cut 4 bases from V and 1 base from J, with 7 bases between.

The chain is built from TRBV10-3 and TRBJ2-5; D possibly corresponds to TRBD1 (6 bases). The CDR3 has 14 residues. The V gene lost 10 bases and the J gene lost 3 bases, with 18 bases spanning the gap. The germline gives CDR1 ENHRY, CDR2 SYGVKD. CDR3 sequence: CASRHGGLEETQYF. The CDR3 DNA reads TGTGCCAGCCGCCATGGGGGCTTGGAAGAGACCCAGTACTTC.

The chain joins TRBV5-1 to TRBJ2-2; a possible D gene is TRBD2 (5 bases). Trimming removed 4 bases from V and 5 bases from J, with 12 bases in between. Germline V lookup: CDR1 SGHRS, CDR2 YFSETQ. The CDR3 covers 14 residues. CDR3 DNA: TGCGCCAGCAGCGACCGAGGGTGGACCGGGGAGCTGTTTTTT. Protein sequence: CASSDRGWTGELFF.

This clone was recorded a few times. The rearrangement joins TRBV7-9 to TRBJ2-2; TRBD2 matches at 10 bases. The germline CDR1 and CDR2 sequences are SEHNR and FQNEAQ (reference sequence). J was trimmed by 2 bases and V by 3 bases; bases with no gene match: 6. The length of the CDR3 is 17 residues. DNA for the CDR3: TGTGCCAGCAGCTTCGTTGGGACTAGCGACAACACCGGGGAGCTGTTTTTT. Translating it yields CASSFVGTSDNTGELFF.

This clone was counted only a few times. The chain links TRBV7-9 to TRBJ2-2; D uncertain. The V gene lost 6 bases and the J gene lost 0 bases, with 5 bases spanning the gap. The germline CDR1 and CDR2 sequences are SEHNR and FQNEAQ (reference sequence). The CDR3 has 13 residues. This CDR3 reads CASSWTNTGELFF. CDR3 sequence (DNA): TGTGCCAGCAGTTGGACGAACACCGGGGAGCTGTTTTTT.

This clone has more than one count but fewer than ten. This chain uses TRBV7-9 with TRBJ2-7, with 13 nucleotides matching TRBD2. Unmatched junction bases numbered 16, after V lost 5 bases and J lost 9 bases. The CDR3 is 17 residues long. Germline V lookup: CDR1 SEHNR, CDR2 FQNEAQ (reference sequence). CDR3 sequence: CASSALGTSGELAGQYF. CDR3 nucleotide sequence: TGTGCCAGCAGCGCCCTTGGGACTAGCGGGGAGCTGGCGGGGCAGTACTTC.

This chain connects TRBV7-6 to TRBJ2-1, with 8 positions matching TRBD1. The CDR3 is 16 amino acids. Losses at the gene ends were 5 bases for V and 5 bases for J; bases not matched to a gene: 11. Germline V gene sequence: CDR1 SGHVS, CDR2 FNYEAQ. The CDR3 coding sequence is TGTGCCAGCAGCCCACGACAGGGGTTAAACAACAATGAGCAGTTCTTC. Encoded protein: CASSPRQGLNNNEQFF.

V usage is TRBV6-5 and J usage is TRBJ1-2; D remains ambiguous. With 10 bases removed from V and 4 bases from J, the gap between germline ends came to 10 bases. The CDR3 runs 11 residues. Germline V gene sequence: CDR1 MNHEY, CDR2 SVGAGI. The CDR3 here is CATSDGYGYTF. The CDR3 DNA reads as TGTGCCACTTCGGATGGCTATGGCTACACCTTC.

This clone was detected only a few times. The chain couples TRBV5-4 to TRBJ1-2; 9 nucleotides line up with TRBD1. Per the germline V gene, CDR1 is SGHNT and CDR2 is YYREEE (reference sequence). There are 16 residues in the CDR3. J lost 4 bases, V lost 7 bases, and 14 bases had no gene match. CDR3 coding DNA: TGTGCCAGCTATGGCGGTATGGGACAGGGTTTCTATGGCTACACCTTC. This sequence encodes CASYGGMGQGFYGYTF. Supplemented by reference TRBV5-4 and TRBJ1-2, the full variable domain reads ETGVTQSPTHLIKTRGQQVTLRCSSQSGHNTVSWYQQALGQGPQFIFQYYREEENGRGNFPPRFSGLQFPNYSSELNVNALELDDSALYLCASYGGMGQGFYGYTFGSGTRLTVV.

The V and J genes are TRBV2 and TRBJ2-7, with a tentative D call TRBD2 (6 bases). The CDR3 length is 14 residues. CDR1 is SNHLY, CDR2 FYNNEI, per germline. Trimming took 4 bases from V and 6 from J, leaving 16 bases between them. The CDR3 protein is CASSAEGLSFEQYF. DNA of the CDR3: TGTGCCAGCAGTGCGGAGGGTTTGAGTTTCGAGCAGTACTTC. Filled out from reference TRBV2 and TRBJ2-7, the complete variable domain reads EPEVTQTPSHQVTQMGQEVILRCVPISNHLYFYWYRQILGQKVEFLVSFYNNEISEKSEIFDDQFSVERPDGSNFTLKIRSTKLEDSAMYFCASSAEGLSFEQYFGPGTRLTVT.